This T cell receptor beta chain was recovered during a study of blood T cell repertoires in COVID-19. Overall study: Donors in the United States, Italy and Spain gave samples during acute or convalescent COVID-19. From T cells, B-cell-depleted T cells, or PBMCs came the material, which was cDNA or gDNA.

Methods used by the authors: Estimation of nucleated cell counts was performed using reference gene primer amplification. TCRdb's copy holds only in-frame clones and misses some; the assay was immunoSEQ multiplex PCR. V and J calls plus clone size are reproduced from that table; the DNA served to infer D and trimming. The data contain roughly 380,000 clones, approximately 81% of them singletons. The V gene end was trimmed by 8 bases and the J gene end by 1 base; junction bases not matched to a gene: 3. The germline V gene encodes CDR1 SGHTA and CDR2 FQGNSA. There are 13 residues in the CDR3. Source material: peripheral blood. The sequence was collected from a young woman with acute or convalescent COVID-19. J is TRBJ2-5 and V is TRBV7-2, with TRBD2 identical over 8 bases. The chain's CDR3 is CASVREAQETQYF. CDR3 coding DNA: TGTGCCAGCGTGCGGGAGGCCCAAGAGACCCAGTACTTC.